These T cell receptor beta chains were read from a single sample in a study of tumor-infiltrating lymphocytes in primary liver carcinoma. TCRdb ran MiXCR on the multiplex PCR reads and lists one entry per CDR3 protein. This sample carries about 64,000 distinct CDR3 sequences, around 69% of them seen once, and the ten largest clones take about 40%. Sequencing was done on a sample of liver tumor tissue from sampling region 4. All receptors come from a man in his forties with primary liver carcinoma and hepatitis B virus infection. Both conserved end residues are part of each CDR3. Fields, in order: D gene, V gene, J gene, clone size, CDR3 DNA, CDR3 protein. A D gene is named only where the DNA matches it firmly. Expanded clones are given a class, and other clones once, few, many or no size at all.

.	TRBV10-2	TRBJ1-5	.	TGCGCTACCAGTGGGGGGAACAATCAGCCCCAGCATTTT	CATSGGNNQPQHF
.	TRBV29-1	TRBJ2-1	.	TGTAGCGTTCGAGGCAGGGTTGGAAGCGGTGAGCAGTTCTTC	CSVRGRVGSGEQFF
.	TRBV20-1	TRBJ1-5	.	TGCAGTGCGCCCAGTGGGGGGGCTTATCAGCCCCAGCATTTT	CSAPSGGAYQPQHF
.	TRBV4-1	TRBJ2-2	.	TGCGCCAGCAGCACCCAACCGAGGGGGGCCGGGGAGCTGTTTTTT	CASSTQPRGAGELFF
TRBD2	TRBV12-3/TRBV12-4	TRBJ2-2	.	TGTGCCAGCAGTGGACTAGCGGGTACCACCGGGGAGCTGTTTTTT	CASSGLAGTTGELFF
.	TRBV6-1	TRBJ2-1	.	TGTACTAGCAGTGAATGGTGGCAGGGGACCTACAATGAGCAGTTCTTC	CTSSEWWQGTYNEQFF
.	TRBV6-5	TRBJ2-1	.	TGTGCCAGGATCACAGAGTACAATGAGCAGTTCTTC	CARITEYNEQFF
.	TRBV29-1	TRBJ2-2	.	TGCAGCGTTGGAGAGGTAACAGGTTTCACCGGGGAGCTGTTTTTT	CSVGEVTGFTGELFF
TRBD2	TRBV5-5	TRBJ2-5	.	TGTGTCAGCAGCTCGAGGACTAGGGGAGAGACCCAGTACTTC	CVSSSRTRGETQYF
TRBD2	TRBV4-1	TRBJ2-1	.	TGCGTTAGCGGGGCGGACGGCAGCTCCTACAATGAGCAGTTCTTC	CVSGADGSSYNEQFF
.	TRBV11-2	TRBJ2-2	.	TGTGCTAGCAGCTTAGTGGCGCTATCGGGAACCGGGGAGCTGTTTTTT	CASSLVALSGTGELFF
TRBD1	TRBV12-3/TRBV12-4	TRBJ2-7	once	TGTGTCAGCAGTTTAGGCCGAGGGTTTGCACAGGGGATTGATTACGGGCAGTACTTC	CVSSLGRGFAQGIDYGQYF
.	TRBV12-3/TRBV12-4	TRBJ2-2	.	TGTGCCAGCGGGGCCCAGGGTACCTTAGATCTGTTTTTT	CASGAQGTLDLFF
.	TRBV29-1	TRBJ2-7	.	TGCAGCGCGGATTGGGGTAATCGCGAGCAGTACTTC	CSADWGNREQYF
TRBD1	TRBV6-1	TRBJ2-7	many	TGTGCCAGCACCCGGACAGGTTCCTACGAGCAGTACTTC	CASTRTGSYEQYF
.	TRBV11-2	TRBJ2-3	.	TGTGCCAGCAGCTCCTTACCCAACAATAACACAGATACGCAGTATTTT	CASSSLPNNNTDTQYF
.	TRBV12-3/TRBV12-4	TRBJ2-1	many	TGTGCCAGCAGTTTCGCCAATGAGCAGTTCTTC	CASSFANEQFF
.	TRBV28	TRBJ2-7	many	TGTGCCAGCAAGGGGCGTATTGACAGGACCTACGAGCAGTACTTC	CASKGRIDRTYEQYF
.	TRBV10-2	TRBJ2-1	.	TGCGCCAGCAGAGAATTCGGAAGGTCTCTGTTCTTC	CASREFGRSLFF
.	TRBV11-2	TRBJ1-1	.	TGTGCCAGCAGCCCTTACCCCGTCACGGAAGCTTTCTTT	CASSPYPVTEAFF
.	TRBV29-1	TRBJ2-5	.	TGTAGGGGACTCACCCATGGGATGGAGACCCAGTACTTC	CRGLTHGMETQYF
.	TRBV4-3	TRBJ2-1	many	TGCGCCAGCAGCCAAGAGCCCGTGGGGATGTCCTACAATGAGCAGTTCTTC	CASSQEPVGMSYNEQFF
.	TRBV11-1	TRBJ2-3	many	TGTGCCAGCAGCTCTGGGGGAAGCTCTGTTGGAGCCCGCACAGTTACGCAGTACTTT	CASSSGGSSVGARTVTQYF
TRBD2	TRBV2	TRBJ2-2	.	TGTGCCAGCAGTAGACTAGCGGGAAACACCGGGGAGCTGTTTTTT	CASSRLAGNTGELFF
TRBD1	TRBV18	TRBJ2-2	once	TGTGCCAGCTCACCAATTCCACATGGGACAGTGAACACCGGGGAGCTGTTTTTT	CASSPIPHGTVNTGELFF
TRBD2	TRBV6-1	TRBJ2-7	.	TGTGCCTGTAGTGATGAGGCGGGAGGGGCCTACGAGCAGTACTTC	CACSDEAGGAYEQYF
.	TRBV29-1	TRBJ2-3	.	TGCAGCGTCGCTGGAGTGGACGGACGTGGCACAGATACGCAGTATTTT	CSVAGVDGRGTDTQYF
.	TRBV5-4	TRBJ2-1	.	TGTGCCAGCAGCTGGGACTACAATGAGCAGTTCTTC	CASSWDYNEQFF
TRBD1	TRBV5-4	TRBJ1-1	.	TGTGCCAGCAGCTTCTCGACAGGGGTCTACACTGAAGCTTTCTTT	CASSFSTGVYTEAFF
.	TRBV6-5	TRBJ1-2	.	TGTGCCAGCAGTCCTCCTCTAGGGGGCTATGGCTACACCTTC	CASSPPLGGYGYTF
.	TRBV10-3	TRBJ2-7	.	TGTGCCAATAGTGAAGCCGGGCAAGATCAGTACTTC	CANSEAGQDQYF
TRBD1	TRBV18	TRBJ2-3	many	TGTGCCAGCTCACCACAAAACAGGGGGGCATCCACAGATACGCAGTATTTT	CASSPQNRGASTDTQYF
.	TRBV11-2	TRBJ2-5	.	TGTGCCAGTAGCTTCGTTCTGGAAGAGACCCACTACTTC	CASSFVLEETHYF
.	TRBV28	TRBJ2-7	many	TGTGCCAGCAAGCAGGGGTCGGCCTCCTACGAGCAGTACTTC	CASKQGSASYEQYF
TRBD1	TRBV6-2/TRBV6-3	TRBJ2-7	.	TGTGCCAGCAGTGACCCGACAGGGGAGGCCTACGAGGAGTACTTC	CASSDPTGEAYEEYF
.	TRBV24-1	TRBJ2-3	.	TGTGCCACCAGTGACAACCGTGGTGTGGATACCCAGTATTTT	CATSDNRGVDTQYF
.	TRBV4-1	TRBJ2-3	.	TGCGCCAACAGCCAGGGGGACTTGAACACAGATACGCAGTATTTT	CANSQGDLNTDTQYF
.	TRBV4-3	TRBJ1-1	many	TGCGCCAGCAGCCAAGGGGGGAACACTGAAGCTTTCTTT	CASSQGGNTEAFF
.	TRBV28	TRBJ2-3	many	TGTGCCAGCAGTCTCCAGGGATATACGCAGTATTTT	CASSLQGYTQYF
.	TRBV12-3/TRBV12-4	TRBJ2-5	few	TGTGCCAGCAGTTTGTCAGGGGTGCCAGAGACCCAGTACTTC	CASSLSGVPETQYF